The subject of this entry is one T cell receptor (beta chain). Antigen specificity is unknown. Sequenced by immunoSEQ multiplex PCR; TCRdb stores in-frame clones only, minus some. The table records approximately 120,000 clones, 85% to 95% of them present only once. The CDR3 extends over 14 amino acids. CDR1 LNHDA and CDR2 SQIVND come from the germline V gene (reference sequence). V lost 3 bases, J lost 1 base, and 7 bases lay in between. This record comes from a study of cytomegalovirus exposure and HLA in healthy donors. Study conclusions and caveats: While the bulk of TCR sequences proved rare, some public TCRs turned up in many donors.

Sequencing was done on a sample of PBMCs. V usage is TRBV19 and J usage is TRBJ1-3; D unclear. The sequence was collected from a woman younger than 30 in good health and CMV-seronegative. This chain's CDR3 is CASSIGRSGNTIYF. The CDR3 nucleotides are TGTGCCAGTAGTATTGGTAGATCTGGAAACACCATATATTTT. Supplemented by reference TRBV19 and TRBJ1-3, the full variable domain reads DGGITQSPKYLFRKEGQNVTLSCEQNLNHDAMYWYRQDPGQGLRLIYYSQIVNDFQKGDIAEGYSVSREKKESFPLTVTSAQKNPTAFYLCASSIGRSGNTIYFGEGSWLTVV.